The rows below give T cell receptor beta chains drawn from one sample of a study of cytomegalovirus exposure and HLA in healthy donors. The table came from immunoSEQ multiplex PCR; TCRdb's copy has only in-frame clones and leaves some out. The sample yields more than 95,000 clones, about 94% seen once. What was sequenced was PBMCs. These receptors all stem from a woman under 30 in good health and CMV-seronegative. CDR3s include the opening cysteine and the closing phenylalanine or tryptophan. Where a row states a size, it is once, few, many or the class of an expanded clone; other rows omit it.

TRBJ2-3,NA,TRBV5-8,CASSAGTSGVRSSTDTQYF
TRBJ2-7,NA,TRBV6-5,CASSYRPWGRYEQYF
TRBJ2-5,NA,TRBV6-5,CASSSVQGMQTQYF
TRBJ2-1,NA,TRBV7-9,CASSRLLNEQFF
TRBJ2-5,NA,TRBV7-2,CASSQRTSGSYETQYF
TRBJ1-2,once,TRBV27,CASANRGGGYGYTF
TRBJ1-2,once,TRBV11-2,CASSSQGYGYTF
TRBJ2-1,few,TRBV5-4,CASSRSRGLNNEQFF
TRBJ2-6,NA,TRBV7-3,CASSLMRGSGANVLTF
TRBJ2-6,NA,TRBV9,CASSEQRTGANVLTF
TRBJ2-3,NA,TRBV5-1,CASSQGGGDTQYF
TRBJ2-7,NA,TRBV30,CACLGVVGEQYF
TRBJ2-7,once,TRBV28,CASSLDRGAGEQYF
TRBJ2-7,NA,TRBV4-1,CASSPTLAGEVEQYF
TRBJ2-3,NA,TRBV28,CATESTDTQYF
TRBJ1-2,NA,TRBV5-6,CASSQGQGVYGYTF
TRBJ1-1,NA,TRBV27,CASSSPGGRTEAFF
TRBJ1-5,NA,TRBV28,CASRSGQANQPQHF
TRBJ1-4,NA,TRBV18,CASSPQIEGTGDEKLFF
TRBJ1-1,NA,TRBV5-6,CASSGGEGAYNTEAFF
TRBJ1-2,NA,TRBV6-5,CASSYSAGSANYGYTF
TRBJ1-3,NA,TRBV9,CASSPHQGRANGNTIYF
TRBJ2-2,NA,TRBV19,CASSPRLGEGNTGELFF
TRBJ1-5,NA,TRBV4-1,CASSQEESSLSNQPQHF
TRBJ2-3,NA,TRBV2,CASRLTLSTDTQYF